This T cell receptor beta chain was recovered during a study of T cells after yellow fever vaccination. About this clonotype: The antigen is undetermined.

Germline-derived CDR1 and CDR2 are SGHRS and YFSETQ. The CDR3 is 15 amino acids. The V end was cut by 0 bases, the J end by 4 bases, with 12 bases between. TCR cDNA was made by 5'RACE template switching, adding a universal primer site and UMIs. TCRdb itself ran the 5' RACE reads through MiXCR, one entry per CDR3 protein. The table records some 300,000 distinct CDR3 sequences, approximately 12% of them present only once. Notes on the study in general: Once the booster was given, most primary-vaccination clones reappeared, at 95% to 97% for CD4 and more than 85% for CD8.

This clonotype was obtained from a man aged 18-30 years who received the YFV17D yellow fever vaccine. The sequencing here drew on CD4+ T cells sorted from PBMCs, taken 45 days after the yellow fever booster vaccination. The rearrangement joins TRBV5-1 to TRBJ2-3, with D unresolved. CDR3 protein: CASSLVQLGADTQYF. In DNA form, the CDR3 reads TGCGCCAGCAGCTTGGTACAGCTCGGCGCAGATACGCAGTATTTT.